The 8 T cell receptor beta chains below all came from one sample that was sequenced in a study of T cells in narcolepsy. Libraries were prepared by immunoSEQ multiplex PCR; TCRdb keeps only in-frame clonotypes and omits some of them. This sample has over 7,500 clones; about 55% occur once, and the top ten carry 20% to 25%. The sequencing sample was made of CD45RA- memory CD8+ T cells from PBMCs. These receptors were obtained from a human donor with narcolepsy.

This sequence joins TRBV21-1 and TRBJ2-6. TRBV21-1 corresponds to a pseudogene. The CDR3 is 17 residues long. CDR3 DNA sequence: TGTGCCAGCAGCAAAGTTCCGTGGGACTCTGGGGCCAACGTCCTGACTTTC. Translating it yields CASSKVPWDSGANVLTF.

The rearrangement joins TRBV10-3 to TRBJ1-1; tentatively, D is TRBD1 (6 bases). The CDR3 covers 16 residues. Germline V gene data show CDR1 as ENHRY and CDR2 as SYGVKD. V was pared by 2 bases and J by 6 bases, with 19 bases between. The CDR3 here is CAISETNGQFLAEAFF. DNA of the CDR3: TGTGCCATCAGTGAGACCAACGGACAGTTCCTGGCTGAAGCTTTCTTT.

The chain employs TRBV13 and TRBJ1-1, with 9 positions matching TRBD1. There are 15 residues in the CDR3. CDR1 is PRHDT, CDR2 FYEKMQ, per germline (reference sequence). V lost 4 bases to trimming and J lost 5 bases; unmatched junction nucleotides: 8. The DNA of the CDR3 is TGTGCCAGCAGCTCAAGAGGACAGGGGAGGACTGAAGCTTTCTTT. It yields the protein CASSSRGQGRTEAFF.

This clone was observed a handful of times. The CDR3 sequence: CASSQEKGLNTEAFF. The CDR3 DNA reads TGCGCCAGCAGCCAAGAGAAGGGATTGAACACTGAAGCTTTCTTT. The rearrangement uses TRBV4-3 and TRBJ1-1, with unresolved D. Germline loops: CDR1 LGHNA, CDR2 YSLEER. Trimming left V 0 bases short and J 0 bases short, with 8 bases between. The CDR3 length is 15 residues.

The chain employs TRBV29-1 and TRBJ1-2; 7 nucleotides line up with TRBD1. The CDR3 extends over 14 amino acids. The V and J ends lost 7 bases and 8 bases, in that order; junction bases with no gene match: 16. The germline V gene has CDR1 SQVTM and CDR2 ANQGSEA. CDR3: CSGDYRDSSGGYTF. The CDR3 coding sequence is TGCAGCGGGGATTATAGGGACAGTTCGGGGGGCTACACCTTC.

The CDR3 DNA follows: TGTGCCAGCAGCTCCCTTGGGACTTCGGTGGCTGAAGCTTTCTTT. This encodes CASSSLGTSVAEAFF. The chain uses TRBV7-3 and TRBJ1-1, with a tentative D call TRBD1 (5 bases). This CDR3 spans 15 amino acids. CDR1 SGHTA and CDR2 FQGTGA come from the germline V gene. V gave up 4 bases and J gave up 6 bases, with 18 bases separating them.

The chain uses TRBV29-1 and TRBJ1-1; D is perhaps TRBD1 (5 bases). This CDR3 has 12 amino acids. Germline values: CDR1 SQVTM, CDR2 ANQGSEA. Trimming stripped 4 bases from V and 1 base from J, with 7 bases between. The CDR3 is CSVVDRNTEAFF. DNA of the CDR3: TGCAGCGTTGTAGACAGGAACACTGAAGCTTTCTTT.

The chain links TRBV7-9 to TRBJ2-7; D is possibly TRBD2 (6 bases). CDR1 is SEHNR, CDR2 FQNEAQ, per germline (reference sequence). Trimming shortened V by 1 base and J by 2 bases, and 15 bases separated the two germline ends. The CDR3 runs 16 residues. For the CDR3, the DNA is TGTGCCAGCAGCTTAGTTTTAGGGACTCAAGCCTACGAGCAGTACTTC. Its translation is CASSLVLGTQAYEQYF. The full variable domain, in which reference TRBV7-9 and TRBJ2-7 provide the parts outside the CDR3, is DTGVSQNPRHKITKRGQNVTFRCDPISEHNRLYWYRQTLGQGPEFLTYFQNEAQLEKSRLLSDRFSAERPKGSFSTLEIQRTEQGDSAMYLCASSLVLGTQAYEQYFGPGTRLTVT.